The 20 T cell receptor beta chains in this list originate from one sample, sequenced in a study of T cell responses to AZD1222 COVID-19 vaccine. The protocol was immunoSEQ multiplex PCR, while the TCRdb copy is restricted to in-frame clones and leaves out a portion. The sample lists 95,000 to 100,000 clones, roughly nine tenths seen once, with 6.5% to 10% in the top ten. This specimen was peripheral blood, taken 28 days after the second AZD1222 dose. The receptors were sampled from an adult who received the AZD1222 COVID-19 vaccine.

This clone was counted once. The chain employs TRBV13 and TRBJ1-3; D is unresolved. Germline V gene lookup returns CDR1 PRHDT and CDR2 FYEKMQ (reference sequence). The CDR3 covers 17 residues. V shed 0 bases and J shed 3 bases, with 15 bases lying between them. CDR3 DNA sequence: TGTGCCAGCAGCTTAGGCCGGACGGCTCTTTATGGAAACACCATATATTTT. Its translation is CASSLGRTALYGNTIYF.

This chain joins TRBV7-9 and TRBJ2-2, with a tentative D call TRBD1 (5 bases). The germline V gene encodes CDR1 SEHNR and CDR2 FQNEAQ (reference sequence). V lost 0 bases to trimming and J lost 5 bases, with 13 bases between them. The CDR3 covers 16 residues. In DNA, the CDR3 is TGTGCCAGCAGCTTAGCCCCAGGGTTAGGAACCGGGGAGCTGTTTTTT. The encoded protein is CASSLAPGLGTGELFF.

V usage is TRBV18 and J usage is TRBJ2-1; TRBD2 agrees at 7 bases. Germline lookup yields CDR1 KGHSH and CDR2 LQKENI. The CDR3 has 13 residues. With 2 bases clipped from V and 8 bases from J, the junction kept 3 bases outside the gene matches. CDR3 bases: TGTGCCAGCTCACCATCTCGGGAGGATGAGCAGTTCTTC. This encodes CASSPSREDEQFF.

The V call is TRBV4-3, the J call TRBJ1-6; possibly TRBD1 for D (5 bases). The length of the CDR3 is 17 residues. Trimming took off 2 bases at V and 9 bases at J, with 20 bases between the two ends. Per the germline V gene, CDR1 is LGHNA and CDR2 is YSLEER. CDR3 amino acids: CASSQLPDTLGLSPLHF. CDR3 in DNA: TGCGCCAGCAGCCAACTGCCGGACACATTGGGACTTTCACCCCTCCACTTT.

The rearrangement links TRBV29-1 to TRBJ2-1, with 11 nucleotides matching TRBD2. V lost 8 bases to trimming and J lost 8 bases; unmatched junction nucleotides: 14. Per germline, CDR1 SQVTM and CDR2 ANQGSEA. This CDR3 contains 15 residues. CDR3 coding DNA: TGCAGCACTACAACACTAGCGGGAGTAAGTCATGAGCAGTTCTTC. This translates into CSTTTLAGVSHEQFF.

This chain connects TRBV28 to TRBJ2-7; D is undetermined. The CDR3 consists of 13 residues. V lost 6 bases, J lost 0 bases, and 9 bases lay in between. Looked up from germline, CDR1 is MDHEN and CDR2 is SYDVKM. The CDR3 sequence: CASSFTNSYEQYF. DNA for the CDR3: TGTGCCAGCAGCTTCACTAACTCCTACGAGCAGTACTTC.

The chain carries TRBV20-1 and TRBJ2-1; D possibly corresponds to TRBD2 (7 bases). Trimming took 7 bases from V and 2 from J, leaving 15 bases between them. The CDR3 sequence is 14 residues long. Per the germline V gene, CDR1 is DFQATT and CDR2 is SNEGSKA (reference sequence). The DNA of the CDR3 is TGCAGTGTTAGTAGGGGGGGACCCTACAATGAGCAGTTCTTC. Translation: CSVSRGGPYNEQFF.

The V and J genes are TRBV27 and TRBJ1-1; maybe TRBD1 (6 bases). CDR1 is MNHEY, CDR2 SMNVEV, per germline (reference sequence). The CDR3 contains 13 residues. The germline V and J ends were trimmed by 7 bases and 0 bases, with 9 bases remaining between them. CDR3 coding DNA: TGTGCCAGCACCGGGACAATGAACACTGAAGCTTTCTTT. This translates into CASTGTMNTEAFF.

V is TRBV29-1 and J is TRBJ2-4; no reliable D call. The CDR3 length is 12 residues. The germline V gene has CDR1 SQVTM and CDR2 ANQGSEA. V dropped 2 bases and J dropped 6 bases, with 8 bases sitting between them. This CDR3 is CSVELVGNIQYF. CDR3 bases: TGCAGCGTTGAACTGGTGGGAAACATTCAGTACTTC.

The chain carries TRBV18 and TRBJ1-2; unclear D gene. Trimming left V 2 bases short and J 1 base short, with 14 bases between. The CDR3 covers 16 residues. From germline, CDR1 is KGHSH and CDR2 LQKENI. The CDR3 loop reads CASSPVSGTVNYGYTF. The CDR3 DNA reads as TGTGCCAGCTCACCAGTATCGGGCACCGTTAACTATGGCTACACCTTC.

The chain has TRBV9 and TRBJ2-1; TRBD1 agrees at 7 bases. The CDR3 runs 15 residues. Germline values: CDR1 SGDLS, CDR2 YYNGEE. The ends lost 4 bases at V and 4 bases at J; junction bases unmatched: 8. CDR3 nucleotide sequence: TGTGCCAGCAGCTTTGACAGGGTTCCGTACAATGAGCAGTTCTTC. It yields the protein CASSFDRVPYNEQFF.

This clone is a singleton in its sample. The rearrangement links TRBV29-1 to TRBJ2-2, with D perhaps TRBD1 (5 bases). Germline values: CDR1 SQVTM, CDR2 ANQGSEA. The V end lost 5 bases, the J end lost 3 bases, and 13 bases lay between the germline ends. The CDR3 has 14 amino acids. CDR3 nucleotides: TGCAGCGTTTCTCAGGGTACGGACACCGGGGAGCTGTTTTTT. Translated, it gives CSVSQGTDTGELFF.

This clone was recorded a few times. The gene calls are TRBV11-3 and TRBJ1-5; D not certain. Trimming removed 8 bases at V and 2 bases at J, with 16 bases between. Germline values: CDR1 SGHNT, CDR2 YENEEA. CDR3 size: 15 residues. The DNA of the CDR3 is TGTGCCAGCGAATTGAAGTGGGGTGGCAATCAGCCCCAGCATTTT. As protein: CASELKWGGNQPQHF.

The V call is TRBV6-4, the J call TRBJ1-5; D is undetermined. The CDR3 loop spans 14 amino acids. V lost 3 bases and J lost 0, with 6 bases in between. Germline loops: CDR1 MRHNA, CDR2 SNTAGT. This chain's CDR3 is CASSDQRSNQPQHF. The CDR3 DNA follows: TGTGCCAGCAGTGATCAACGTAGCAATCAGCCCCAGCATTTT.

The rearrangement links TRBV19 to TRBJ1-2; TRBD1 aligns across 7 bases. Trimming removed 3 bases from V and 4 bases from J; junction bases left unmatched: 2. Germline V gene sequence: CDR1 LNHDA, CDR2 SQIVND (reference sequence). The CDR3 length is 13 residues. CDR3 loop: CASSIDRAYGYTF. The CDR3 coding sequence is TGTGCCAGTAGTATTGACAGGGCCTATGGCTACACCTTC.

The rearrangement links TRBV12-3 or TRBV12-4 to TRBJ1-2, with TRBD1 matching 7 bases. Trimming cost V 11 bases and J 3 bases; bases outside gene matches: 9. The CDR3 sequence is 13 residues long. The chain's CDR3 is CAGRGTGDYGYTF. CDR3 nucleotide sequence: TGTGCCGGCCGGGGTACAGGGGACTATGGCTACACCTTC.

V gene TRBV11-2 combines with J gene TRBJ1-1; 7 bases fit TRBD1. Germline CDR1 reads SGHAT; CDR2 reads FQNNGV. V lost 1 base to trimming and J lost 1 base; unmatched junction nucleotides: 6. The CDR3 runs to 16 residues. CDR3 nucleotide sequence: TGTGCCAGCAGCTTAGCGACAGGGCGGGGGAACACTGAAGCTTTCTTT. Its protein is CASSLATGRGNTEAFF.

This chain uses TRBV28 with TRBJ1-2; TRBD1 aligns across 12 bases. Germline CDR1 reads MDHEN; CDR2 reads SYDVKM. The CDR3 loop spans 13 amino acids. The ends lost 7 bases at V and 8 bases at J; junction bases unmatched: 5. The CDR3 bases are TGTGCCAGCACCGGGGACAGGGGGCGAGGCTACACCTTC. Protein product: CASTGDRGRGYTF.

The CDR3 reads CASSPKAQGEQFF. The CDR3 nucleotides are TGTGCCAGCTCACCAAAGGCCCAGGGGGAGCAGTTCTTC. V and J are TRBV18 and TRBJ2-1, with D perhaps matching TRBD1 (6 bases). Germline CDR1 KGHSH, CDR2 LQKENI. The V and J ends lost 2 bases and 10 bases respectively, with 12 bases between them. This CDR3 comprises 13 residues.

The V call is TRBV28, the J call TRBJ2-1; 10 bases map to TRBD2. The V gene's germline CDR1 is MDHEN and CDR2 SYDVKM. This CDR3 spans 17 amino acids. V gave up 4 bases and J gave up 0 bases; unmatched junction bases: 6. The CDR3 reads CASSSFPSGSSYNEQFF. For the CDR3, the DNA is TGTGCCAGCAGTTCCTTCCCTAGCGGGAGCTCCTACAATGAGCAGTTCTTC.